One T cell receptor (beta chain) is described in this entry. Assay: immunoSEQ multiplex PCR; the TCRdb copy retains only in-frame clones and omits some. The data show 200,000 to 250,000 clones, with around nine tenths seen just once and under 5% held by the top ten. This entry comes from a study of blood T cell repertoires in COVID-19. V shed 2 bases and J shed 4 bases, with 11 bases lying between them. CDR1 and CDR2 (germline): SGHTA, FQGNSA. This CDR3 comprises 15 residues. Everyone who took part was roughly 18 to 89 years old, and they came from about two dozen US areas. The receptor's source is a woman in her thirties who had recovered from COVID-19. Sequenced input: PBMCs or T cells enriched from blood (not recorded which). V is TRBV7-2 and J is TRBJ2-2; possible D gene TRBD2, 7 bases. This CDR3 reads CASSLLGGRTGELFF. The DNA of the CDR3 is TGTGCCAGCAGCTTATTGGGGGGGCGCACCGGGGAGCTGTTTTTT. Full variable domain (remainder filled in from reference TRBV7-2 and TRBJ2-2): GAGVSQSPSNKVTEKGKDVELRCDPISGHTALYWYRQSLGQGLEFLIYFQGNSAPDKSGLPSDRFSAERTGGSVSTLTIQRTQQEDSAVYLCASSLLGGRTGELFFGEGSRLTVL.